The clone carrying this T cell receptor (beta chain) was seen only once. Indicated time point: time of PML onset. Every listed patient previously received interferon beta; all PML patients were women. The CDR3 covers 11 residues. Trimming cost V 6 bases and J 7 bases, with 9 bases left between them. Per the germline V gene, CDR1 is MGHDK and CDR2 is SYGVNS. The table came from immunoSEQ multiplex PCR; TCRdb's copy has only in-frame clones and leaves some out. The data contain about 30,000 clones, roughly 87% of them singletons. This record comes from a study of multiple sclerosis patients with progressive multifocal leukoencephalopathy.

V and J are TRBV25-1 and TRBJ1-1; D not resolved. The sample here was PBMCs, taken from a patient treated with natalizumab. The sequence came from a human donor with progressive multifocal leukoencephalopathy. The CDR3 loop is CASSTILEAFF. For the CDR3, the DNA is TGTGCCAGCAGCACCATTCTTGAAGCTTTCTTT.